This passage covers 9 T cell receptor beta chains from one sample sequenced in a study of shared clonotypes between healthy human individuals. Only in-frame clones appear in the TCRdb table, and some are missing; sequencing was by immunoSEQ multiplex PCR. The repertoire includes some 2,000,000 clones, 95% of them detected once, and under 0.15% sits in the top ten. Input material: naive CD4+ T cells sorted from blood. The subset is: CD45RA+ positively selected. These receptors originate from a man in his late teens or twenties in good health.

The sample holds one count of this clone. The rearrangement links TRBV6-5 to TRBJ1-4; TRBD1 is a possible D gene (5 bases). CDR3 length: 14 amino acids. With 5 bases removed from V and 6 bases from J, the gap between germline ends came to 13 bases. Germline V gives CDR1 MNHEY, CDR2 SVGAGI. In DNA form, the CDR3 reads TGTGCCAGCAGTGGGATGAGGGGTGATGAAAAACTGTTTTTT. Protein: CASSGMRGDEKLFF.

This chain links TRBV7-2 with TRBJ2-1; 10 bases match TRBD1. CDR3 length: 14 residues. Germline CDR1 is SGHTA and CDR2 is FQGNSA. V trimming: 3 bases; J trimming: 5 bases; junction bases outside the gene matches: 1. The CDR3, as DNA: TGTGCCAGCAGCTTCGACAGGGGGCACAATGAGCAGTTCTTC. This encodes CASSFDRGHNEQFF.

V is TRBV30 and J is TRBJ1-5; D call uncertain. Trimming took 3 bases from V and 0 from J, leaving 24 bases between them. CDR1 GTSNPN and CDR2 SVGIG come from the germline V gene (reference sequence). CDR3 length: 19 residues. In DNA, the CDR3 is TGTGCCTGGAGGGCAGGCGCGATACAAGACTTGAATAGCAATCAGCCCCAGCATTTT. Translation: CAWRAGAIQDLNSNQPQHF.

V and J are TRBV9 and TRBJ2-5; the D is unclear. The CDR3 is 14 residues long. Germline V CDR1 and CDR2: SGDLS, YYNGEE. The V end lost 4 bases, the J end lost 2 bases, and 12 bases lay between the germline ends. CDR3 in amino acids: CASSPGGNQETQYF. In nucleotides, the CDR3 is TGTGCCAGCAGCCCAGGTGGGAATCAAGAGACCCAGTACTTC.

This clone was counted a single time. J is TRBJ2-7 and V is TRBV6-5, with D possibly being TRBD2 (6 bases). The CDR3 has 15 amino acids. Trimming left V 7 bases short and J 3 bases short, with 19 bases between. Germline V lookup: CDR1 MNHEY, CDR2 SVGAGI. In DNA form, the CDR3 reads TGTGCCAGCATTCGCCGGGACTCCGGAATCTACGAGCAGTACTTC. Encoded protein: CASIRRDSGIYEQYF.

This clone was seen just once. This sequence joins TRBV28 and TRBJ2-5; 7 nucleotides match TRBD1. Germline loops: CDR1 MDHEN, CDR2 SYDVKM. This CDR3 is 14 amino acids long. Trimming at V came to 5 bases and at J to 5 bases, leaving 8 bases not matched to a gene. Written as DNA, the CDR3 is TGTGCCAGCAGTCCATCAGGGGGTTGGGAGACCCAGTACTTC. This sequence encodes CASSPSGGWETQYF.

The V call is TRBV5-4, the J call TRBJ1-4; D is uncertain. This CDR3 has 14 residues. Germline CDR1 and CDR2: SGHNT and YYREEE (reference sequence). V lost 3 bases, J lost 4 bases, and 10 bases lay in between. In DNA, the CDR3 is TGTGCCAGCAGCTCATACGACTTTAATGAAAAACTGTTTTTT. It codes for CASSSYDFNEKLFF.

V is TRBV5-1 and J is TRBJ1-5, with D hard to call. CDR1 and CDR2 (germline): SGHRS, YFSETQ. Trimming removed 0 bases from V and 5 bases from J, with 6 bases in between. The CDR3 is made up of 13 amino acids. The CDR3 is CASSLGRYQPQHF. For the CDR3, the DNA is TGCGCCAGCAGCTTGGGCCGATATCAGCCCCAGCATTTT.

This chain joins TRBV5-1 and TRBJ2-3, with D possibly TRBD2 on 6 matching bases. With 3 bases removed from V and 1 base from J, the gap between germline ends came to 15 bases. CDR1 and CDR2 (germline): SGHRS, YFSETQ. This CDR3 is built from 16 residues. This chain's CDR3 is CASSSRDFGRTDTQYF. The CDR3 nucleotides read TGCGCCAGCAGCTCCCGGGACTTTGGCCGCACAGATACGCAGTATTTT. Variable domain in full (rest from reference TRBV5-1 and TRBJ2-3): KAGVTQTPRYLIKTRGQQVTLSCSPISGHRSVSWYQQTPGQGLQFLFEYFSETQRNKGNFPGRFSGRQFSNSRSEMNVSTLELGDSALYLCASSSRDFGRTDTQYFGPGTRLTVL.